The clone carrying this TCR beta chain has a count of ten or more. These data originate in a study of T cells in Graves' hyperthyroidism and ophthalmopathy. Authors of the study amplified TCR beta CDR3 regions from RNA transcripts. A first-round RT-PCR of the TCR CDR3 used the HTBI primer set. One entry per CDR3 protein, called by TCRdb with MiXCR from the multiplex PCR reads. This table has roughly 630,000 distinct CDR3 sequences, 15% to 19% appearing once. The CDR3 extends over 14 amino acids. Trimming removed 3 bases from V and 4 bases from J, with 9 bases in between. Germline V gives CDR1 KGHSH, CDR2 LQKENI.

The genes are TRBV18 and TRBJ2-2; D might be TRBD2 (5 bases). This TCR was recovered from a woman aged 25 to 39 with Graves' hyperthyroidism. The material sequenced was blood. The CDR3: CASSPLEVTGELFF. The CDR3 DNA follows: TGTGCCAGCTCACCCTTGGAGGTCACCGGGGAGCTGTTTTTT.